Below, 14 T cell receptor beta chains from the same sample are listed, as sequenced in a study of OX40 agonist ivuxolimab in advanced cancers. Libraries were prepared by immunoSEQ multiplex PCR; TCRdb keeps only in-frame clonotypes and omits some of them. Among over 80,000 clones listed, about 90% were seen once. The source was CD4+ or CD8+ T cells sorted from blood, collected in a trial of the OX40 agonist ivuxolimab. The source is an adult with an advanced solid tumor such as melanoma, head and neck, liver or kidney cancer.

The chain employs TRBV7-2 and TRBJ2-1; TRBD2 is a possible D gene (6 bases). The CDR3 consists of 15 residues. V gave up 3 bases and J gave up 15 bases, with 24 bases separating them. Germline V CDR1 and CDR2: SGHTA, FQGNSA. The CDR3 nucleotides read TGTGCCAGCAGCTTGGGCTCCGAAGGTAGCGGAAGGGGGTTCTTC. Translation: CASSLGSEGSGRGFF.

The chain recombines TRBV15 with TRBJ1-2; a possible D gene is TRBD1 (6 bases). CDR3 length: 14 amino acids. V lost 0 bases, J lost 8 bases, and 13 bases lay in between. Germline V CDR1 and CDR2: LNHNV, YYDKDF (reference sequence). The CDR3 nucleotides are TGTGCCACCAGCAGAGATAGGGGGGCTGGCGGCTACACCTTC. Its translation is CATSRDRGAGGYTF.

The chain joins TRBV10-2 to TRBJ2-5; 13 bases line up with TRBD2. This CDR3 is built from 13 residues. With V trimmed by 8 bases and J by 3 bases, 0 bases remained unmatched. Per the germline V gene, CDR1 is WSHSY and CDR2 is SAAADI. For the CDR3, the DNA is TGCGCCAGCGGACTAGCGGGGGAAGAGACCCAGTACTTC. This codes for CASGLAGEETQYF.

The V gene is TRBV30, the J gene TRBJ1-1; D call uncertain. The V and J ends lost 8 bases and 1 base respectively, with 11 bases between them. This CDR3 has 12 amino acids. CDR1 and CDR2 (germline): GTSNPN, SVGIG (reference sequence). CDR3 residues: CASIHRNTEAFF. The CDR3 DNA sequence: TGTGCCAGCATACACAGGAACACTGAAGCTTTCTTT.

This clone was counted a single time. The chain has TRBV25-1 and TRBJ2-7, with D possibly matching TRBD1 (6 bases). This CDR3 is built from 15 residues. Trimming left V 3 bases short and J 0 bases short, with 12 bases between. Germline V gene sequence: CDR1 MGHDK, CDR2 SYGVNS. CDR3: CASSELQGGSYEQYF. The CDR3 region has the DNA TGTGCCAGCAGTGAGCTTCAAGGGGGCTCCTACGAGCAGTACTTC.

The CDR3 is CASLSGFGNPANYGYTF. Written as DNA, the CDR3 is TGTGCCAGCCTATCAGGGTTTGGAAACCCAGCTAACTATGGCTACACCTTC. V gene TRBV19 combines with J gene TRBJ1-2; TRBD1 is a possible D gene (5 bases). With 9 bases removed from V and 0 bases from J, the gap between germline ends came to 23 bases. This CDR3 is built from 17 residues. From germline, CDR1 is LNHDA and CDR2 SQIVND (reference sequence).

The chain combines TRBV7-6 with TRBJ2-4; D unclear. V was clipped by 5 bases and J by 6 bases, with 17 bases between them. The germline V gene encodes CDR1 SGHVS and CDR2 FNYEAQ. The CDR3 is made up of 15 amino acids. Here the CDR3 reads CASSRNDGYRNIQYF. The CDR3 DNA is TGTGCCAGCAGCCGTAACGACGGCTATCGAAACATTCAGTACTTC.

This sequence joins TRBV19 and TRBJ2-3, with D unclear. CDR1 and CDR2 (germline): LNHDA, SQIVND (reference sequence). V was clipped by 5 bases and J by 5 bases, with 8 bases between them. CDR3 length equals 12 residues. CDR3 sequence reads: CASSPQGDTQYF. In DNA form, the CDR3 reads TGTGCCAGTAGTCCACAAGGAGATACGCAGTATTTT.

The chain recombines TRBV10-3 with TRBJ2-1, with 11 bases identical to TRBD1. Germline CDR1 reads ENHRY; CDR2 reads SYGVKD. This CDR3 is 15 amino acids long. V lost 3 bases and J lost 7; bases outside the gene matches: 5. The CDR3 sequence: CAISEGQGASNEQFF. DNA of the CDR3: TGTGCCATCAGTGAAGGACAGGGGGCTAGTAATGAGCAGTTCTTC.

The J gene is TRBJ2-1, the V gene TRBV6-1; 13 positions match TRBD2. The CDR3 runs 19 residues. Trimming took 4 bases from V and 7 from J; bases not matched to a gene: 16. The V gene's germline CDR1 is MNHNS and CDR2 SASEGT. CDR3 coding DNA: TGTGCCAGCAGTGCTCCGGGACAACCGGGACTAGCGGGGAGAAATGAGCAGTTCTTC. Residues: CASSAPGQPGLAGRNEQFF.

This clone has just a few counts. This chain connects TRBV6-1 to TRBJ1-2; possibly TRBD1 for D (5 bases). The V gene lost 3 bases and the J gene lost 5 bases, with 13 bases spanning the gap. The CDR3 is made up of 14 amino acids. In germline, CDR1 is MNHNS, CDR2 SASEGT. The CDR3 DNA is TGTGCCAGCAGTGATACCGGGACCCCATATGGCTACACCTTC. Its protein is CASSDTGTPYGYTF.

The chain uses TRBV6-5 and TRBJ1-2, with D tentatively TRBD1 (5 bases). The ends were cut back, 4 bases at V and 4 bases at J, with 19 bases in the middle. Germline V gene data show CDR1 as MNHEY and CDR2 as SVGAGI. The CDR3 length is 16 residues. CDR3 nucleotide sequence: TGTGCCAGCAGTTTCCTACGTCAGGGAAGGGTCTATGGCTACACCTTC. Translation gives CASSFLRQGRVYGYTF.

About this clone: Other DNA sequences from this sample encode an identical CDR3 as well. The chain has TRBV6-1 and TRBJ2-5, with D possibly being TRBD2 (7 bases). V was shortened by 4 bases and J by 1 base, with 10 bases between the two germline ends. Germline V gene data show CDR1 as MNHNS and CDR2 as SASEGT. The length of the CDR3 is 14 residues. The chain's CDR3 is CASSGGGPQETQYF. The CDR3 DNA reads as TGTGCCAGCAGTGGGGGGGGGCCCCAAGAGACCCAGTACTTC.

The CDR3 region is CASSRGTENSPLHF. In DNA form, the CDR3 reads TGTGCCAGCAGCCGGGGGACAGAGAATTCACCCCTCCACTTT. The chain has TRBV27 and TRBJ1-6; 7 bases agree with TRBD1. J gave up 7 bases and V 6 bases, and 6 bases lay outside the gene matches. The germline V gene has CDR1 MNHEY and CDR2 SMNVEV (reference sequence). CDR3 length: 14 amino acids.